These 27 T cell receptor beta chains came from one sample sequenced in a study of metastatic and nonmetastatic thyroid tumors. MiXCR reprocessed the PCR reads for TCRdb. This sample has about 93,000 clones, with more than 9.5% found just once. Ahead of thyroid surgery, no patient had received treatment of any kind. The material sequenced was blood. These TCRs come from a female donor with papillary thyroid cancer or a benign thyroid nodule (not recorded which). Some clones in this sample may be carry-over from other donors' samples.

This clone was observed at least ten times. The chain couples TRBV6-2 or TRBV6-3 to TRBJ2-5, with 9 bases lining up with TRBD1. The CDR3 is 15 amino acids. Germline V gene lookup returns CDR1 MNHEY and CDR2 SVGEGT. The V and J ends lost 0 bases and 5 bases, in that order; junction bases with no gene match: 4. The CDR3 reads CASSYSGQGMETQYF. The CDR3 nucleotides are TGTGCCAGCAGTTACTCAGGACAGGGGATGGAGACCCAGTACTTC.

The sample holds many counts of this clone. The chain couples TRBV5-4 to TRBJ2-2; no clear D gene. Germline V CDR1 and CDR2: SGHNT, YYREEE (reference sequence). V lost 4 bases, J lost 6 bases, and 13 bases lay in between. The CDR3 contains 14 residues. The CDR3 coding sequence is TGTGCCAGCAGCCTACTTGGGGTGGCCGGGGAGCTGTTTTTT. Protein sequence: CASSLLGVAGELFF. Using reference TRBV5-4 and TRBJ2-2 for the parts outside the CDR3, the full variable domain is ETGVTQSPTHLIKTRGQQVTLRCSSQSGHNTVSWYQQALGQGPQFIFQYYREEENGRGNFPPRFSGLQFPNYSSELNVNALELDDSALYLCASSLLGVAGELFFGEGSRLTVL.

This clone was picked up many times. The chain recombines TRBV7-2 with TRBJ2-3, with TRBD2 matching over 13 bases. CDR1 is SGHTA, CDR2 FQGNSA, per germline. V was clipped by 5 bases and J by 5 bases; unmatched bases: 10. This CDR3 contains 17 residues. CDR3 nucleotides: TGTGCCAGCAGCCTGCGGACTAGCGGGAGACTGAGAGATACGCAGTATTTT. This gives the protein CASSLRTSGRLRDTQYF.

The table lists this clone with a few counts. Sequence at one end of the junction differs from germline and may be a read error. The rearrangement uses TRBV2 and TRBJ1-1, with D tentatively TRBD1 (5 bases). CDR3 length: 14 residues. The germline CDR1 and CDR2 sequences are SNHLY and FYNNEI. CDR3 residues: CASSEGRGITGAFF. CDR3 bases: TGTGCCAGCAGTGAGGGTCGGGGGATCACTGGAGCTTTCTTT.

The rearrangement joins TRBV6-2 or TRBV6-3 to TRBJ1-2; unclear D gene. Between the trimmed V and J ends, which lost 4 bases and 7 bases, there was a span of 10 bases. The CDR3 is 12 amino acids. Germline CDR1 and CDR2: MNHEY and SVGEGT. CDR3 residues: CASSLSGSGYTF. As DNA, the CDR3 is TGTGCCAGCAGTTTAAGTGGCTCTGGCTACACCTTC.

This clone was counted at least ten times. The chain uses TRBV12-3 or TRBV12-4 and TRBJ1-5; tentatively, D is TRBD1 (5 bases). CDR3 length: 14 residues. The ends were cut back, 3 bases at V and 6 bases at J, with 12 bases in the middle. The CDR3 region has the DNA TGTGCCAGCAGTTTTGGGGGAGAGGGTCAGCCCCAGCATTTT. Translation: CASSFGGEGQPQHF.

This clone was seen many times. The chain employs TRBV6-5 and TRBJ1-6; D remains ambiguous. This CDR3 is 12 amino acids long. CDR1 is MNHEY and CDR2 is SVGAGI in the germline V gene. V lost 0 bases and J 10 bases, leaving 4 bases between the germline ends. As DNA, the CDR3 is TGTGCCAGCAGTTACTCGGGATCACCCCTCCACTTT. This translates into CASSYSGSPLHF.

This clone was recorded many times. V and J are TRBV6-9 and TRBJ1-4, with D unresolved. The V gene lost 4 bases and the J gene lost 7 bases, with 7 bases spanning the gap. Germline V CDR1 and CDR2: MNHGY, SVAAGI. This CDR3 spans 12 amino acids. CDR3 in amino acids: CASSCDREKLFF. The CDR3 bases are TGTGCCAGCAGTTGTGATCGTGAAAAACTGTTTTTT.

This clone showed up many times. This CDR3 reads CASRDSYNSPLHF. The DNA for the CDR3 is TGTGCCAGCAGGGACAGTTATAATTCACCCCTCCACTTT. This chain connects TRBV6-1 to TRBJ1-6; D might be TRBD1 (6 bases). Germline V gives CDR1 MNHNS, CDR2 SASEGT. The CDR3 is 13 amino acids. V lost 6 bases and J lost 4, with 7 bases in between.

Points on this clone: One end of the junction fails to match germline, which may point to a read error. CDR3 nucleotide sequence: TGTTCCAGCAGTTACGCCCTCCGGACGGTGCTCCACGAGCAGTACTTC. Translating it yields CSSSYALRTVLHEQYF. The rearrangement uses TRBV6-2 or TRBV6-3 and TRBJ2-7; no clear D. Looked up from germline, CDR1 is MNHEY and CDR2 is SVGEGT. The CDR3 is 16 residues long.

This clone was seen just once. This may stem from a read error, because a much larger clone lies one nucleotide away. This chain links TRBV7-9 with TRBJ2-1; possible D gene TRBD2, 6 bases. This CDR3 contains 14 residues. CDR1 and CDR2 (germline): SEHNR, FQNEAQ (reference sequence). The CDR3 DNA reads TGTGCCGGCAGCCCTCGGACTATTTACAATGAGCAGTTCTTC. Translating gives CAGSPRTIYNEQFF.

This clone was recorded many times. V usage is TRBV19 and J usage is TRBJ1-5; maybe TRBD1 (6 bases). CDR1 and CDR2 (germline): LNHDA, SQIVND (reference sequence). The V end lost 0 bases, the J end lost 0 bases, and 12 bases lay between the germline ends. The CDR3 length is 17 residues. The CDR3 nucleotides read TGTGCCAGTAGTATAGATTTTGGACAGCATAGCAATCAGCCCCAGCATTTT. It codes for CASSIDFGQHSNQPQHF. The variable domain in full, completed from reference TRBV19 and TRBJ1-5, reads DGGITQSPKYLFRKEGQNVTLSCEQNLNHDAMYWYRQDPGQGLRLIYYSQIVNDFQKGDIAEGYSVSREKKESFPLTVTSAQKNPTAFYLCASSIDFGQHSNQPQHFGDGTRLSIL.

This clone was observed many times. The gene calls are TRBV6-1 and TRBJ1-1, with TRBD1 as a possible D gene (5 bases). The CDR3 has 14 residues. The germline V gene has CDR1 MNHNS and CDR2 SASEGT. V was cut by 8 bases and J by 1 base, with 14 bases left in between. This chain's CDR3 is CASYGGSTNTEAFF. Here the CDR3 DNA reads TGTGCCAGCTACGGGGGGTCAACGAACACTGAAGCTTTCTTT.

This clone was detected ten times or more. J is TRBJ1-4 and V is TRBV20-1, with D unclear. Germline assignment: CDR1 DFQATT and CDR2 SNEGSKA (reference sequence). Trimming removed 5 bases at V and 8 bases at J, with 15 bases between. The CDR3 is 13 amino acids. Here the CDR3 reads CSAPGEGVEKLFF. For the CDR3, the DNA is TGCAGTGCTCCCGGAGAGGGTGTAGAAAAACTGTTTTTT.

This clone was detected many times. Other DNA sequences in this sample translate to the same CDR3. The chain employs TRBV29-1 and TRBJ2-3, with D perhaps matching TRBD2 (6 bases). Germline values: CDR1 SQVTM, CDR2 ANQGSEA. V was pared by 8 bases and J by 0 bases, with 12 bases between. This CDR3 has 13 amino acids. The chain's CDR3 is CSTTGTSTDTQYF. CDR3 coding DNA: TGCAGCACCACCGGGACTAGCACAGATACGCAGTATTTT.

This clone was seen a few times. The chain joins TRBV6-5 to TRBJ2-6, with D perhaps matching TRBD1 or TRBD2 (5 bases each). Germline assignment: CDR1 MNHEY and CDR2 SVGAGI. The CDR3 has 16 residues. V lost 4 bases and J lost 7, with 17 bases in between. CDR3 coding DNA: TGTGCCAGCAGTTGGCCCCTGGGGACCGGTGCCAACGTCCTGACTTTC. Residues: CASSWPLGTGANVLTF.

This clone came up many times. V and J are TRBV19 and TRBJ1-1; D is perhaps TRBD1 (5 bases). Germline V gene data show CDR1 as LNHDA and CDR2 as SQIVND (reference sequence). The V end was cut by 3 bases, the J end by 5 bases, with 13 bases between. The CDR3 has 14 amino acids. DNA of the CDR3: TGTGCCAGTAGTATGGGGGGGGGAGGAACTGAAGCTTTCTTT. Amino acid sequence: CASSMGGGGTEAFF.

Notes on this clone: A much bigger clone sits one base away, suggesting this may be a read error. The CDR3 carries no conserved terminal phenylalanine or tryptophan, so it likely arises from a read error. This sequence joins TRBV7-2 and TRBJ2-4; TRBD1 agrees at 12 bases. J gave up 3 bases and V 6 bases, and 6 bases lay outside the gene matches. The germline CDR1 and CDR2 sequences are SGHTA and FQGNSA. This CDR3 spans 16 amino acids. The CDR3 here is CASRPGQGASKNIQYL. The CDR3 bases are TGTGCCAGCAGACCGGGACAGGGGGCGAGCAAAAACATTCAGTACCTC.

This clone was observed a handful of times. A much larger clone differs by one base, so this may be a read error. The rearrangement uses TRBV10-3 and TRBJ2-7, with D maybe TRBD1 (6 bases). Per the germline V gene, CDR1 is ENHRY and CDR2 is SYGVKD. This CDR3 is 14 amino acids long. The CDR3 here is CAISDPGHQYVQYF. In DNA form, the CDR3 reads TGTGCCATCAGTGACCCGGGACATCAATACGTGCAGTACTTC.

This clone was seen repeatedly, ten times or more. J is TRBJ2-3 and V is TRBV7-2; the match to TRBD2 covers 13 bases. CDR1 is SGHTA, CDR2 FQGNSA, per germline. The CDR3 has 17 residues. V lost 3 bases to trimming and J lost 4 bases; unmatched junction nucleotides: 7. CDR3 nucleotide sequence: TGTGCCAGCAGCTTCCGGACTAGCGGGAGCTCCGCAGATACGCAGTATTTT. Protein sequence: CASSFRTSGSSADTQYF.

This clone has more than one count but fewer than ten. A much more abundant neighbour one base away suggests this may be a read error. The chain combines TRBV10-3 with TRBJ1-3; D not certain. The germline V gene encodes CDR1 ENHRY and CDR2 SYGVKD. V was trimmed by 8 bases and J by 0 bases, leaving 14 bases between them. The CDR3 runs to 15 residues. In DNA form, the CDR3 reads TGTGCCATCGGGCTTGACCGCCGCTCTGGAAACACCATATATTTT. Its protein product is CAIGLDRRSGNTIYF.

The table lists this clone with many counts. The V and J genes are TRBV29-1 and TRBJ2-1; TRBD2 aligns across 7 bases. V lost 7 bases and J lost 8; bases outside the gene matches: 11. The CDR3 contains 13 residues. Per germline, CDR1 SQVTM and CDR2 ANQGSEA. Here the CDR3 DNA reads TGCAGCGGCGCGGACTTTGCGGGAGATGAGCAGTTCTTC. This translates into CSGADFAGDEQFF.

This clone came up many times. Additional DNA sequences in this sample encode the identical CDR3. CDR3 in DNA: TGTGCCAGCAGTTACCAAGTGGGTGAGCAGTTCTTC. Its translation: CASSYQVGEQFF. The chain couples TRBV6-5 to TRBJ2-1; no clear D. Between the trimmed V and J ends, which lost 2 bases and 9 bases, there was a span of 8 bases. CDR3 length: 12 amino acids. Germline V lookup: CDR1 MNHEY, CDR2 SVGAGI.

In regard to this clone: A much larger clonotype is one base distant, so this may be a read error. This sequence joins TRBV4-3 and TRBJ2-4, with D possibly matching TRBD1 (6 bases). In germline, CDR1 is LGHNA, CDR2 YSLEER. The CDR3 loop spans 16 amino acids. The CDR3 coding sequence is TGCGCCATCAGCCGTACTGTACAGGGATATCTGGACATTCAGTACTTC. This translates into CAISRTVQGYLDIQYF.

This clone was observed a few times. Possible read error: a much larger clone is one base away. The identical CDR3 is also encoded by other nucleotide sequences in the sample. This sequence joins TRBV7-9 and TRBJ1-4; D not resolved. Germline V gene sequence: CDR1 SEHNR, CDR2 FQNEAQ (reference sequence). The CDR3 is 14 residues long. In DNA form, the CDR3 reads TGTGCCAGCAGCTTATTTGCAACTAATGAAAAACTTTTTTTT. Its protein is CASSLFATNEKLFF.

This clone was detected many times. CDR3 protein: CASSPRLATNEKLFF. CDR3 DNA: TGCGCCAGCAGCCCCAGACTGGCAACTAATGAAAAACTGTTTTTT. The V call is TRBV5-1, the J call TRBJ1-4; D is undetermined. Germline V gives CDR1 SGHRS, CDR2 YFSETQ. Trimming took off 4 bases at V and 0 bases at J, with 10 bases between the two ends. This CDR3 is 15 amino acids long.

Many counts were recorded for this clone. This rearrangement joins TRBV12-3 or TRBV12-4 to TRBJ1-6; D is uncertain. Trimming removed 6 bases from V and 7 bases from J, with 7 bases in between. This CDR3 has 12 residues. The CDR3 bases are TGTGCCAGCAGCCTACAGAATTCACCCCTCCACTTT. This codes for CASSLQNSPLHF.